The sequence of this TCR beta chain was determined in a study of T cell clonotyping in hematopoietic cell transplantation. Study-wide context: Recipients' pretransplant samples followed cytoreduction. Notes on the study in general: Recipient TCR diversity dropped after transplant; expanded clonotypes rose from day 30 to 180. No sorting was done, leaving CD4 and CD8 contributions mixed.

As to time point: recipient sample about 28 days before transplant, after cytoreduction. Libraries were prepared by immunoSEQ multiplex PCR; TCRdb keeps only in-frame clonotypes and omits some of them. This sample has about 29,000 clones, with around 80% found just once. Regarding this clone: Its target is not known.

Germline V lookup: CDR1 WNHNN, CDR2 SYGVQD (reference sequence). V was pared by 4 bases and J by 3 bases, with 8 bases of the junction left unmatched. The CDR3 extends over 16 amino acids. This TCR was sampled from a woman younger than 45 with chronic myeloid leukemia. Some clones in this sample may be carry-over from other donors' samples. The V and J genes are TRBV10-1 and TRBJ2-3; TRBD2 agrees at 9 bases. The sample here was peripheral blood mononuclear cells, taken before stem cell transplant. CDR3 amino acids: CASSGQAGGPTDTQYF. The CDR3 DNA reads TGCGCCAGCAGTGGACAAGCGGGGGGCCCAACAGATACGCAGTATTTT.